This T cell receptor (beta chain) was recovered during a study of blood T cell repertoires in COVID-19. Study context: Sites across the United States, Italy and Spain contributed samples from acute and convalescent COVID-19. T cells, B-cell-depleted T cells, or PBMCs provided the cDNA or gDNA that served as material.

The CDR3 is made up of 15 amino acids. CDR1 is SGDLS, CDR2 YYNGEE, per germline. J lost 5 bases, V lost 4 bases, and 7 bases had no gene match. Per the original data handling: For nucleated cells, counts were estimated from reference gene primer amplification. Only in-frame clones appear in the TCRdb table, and some are missing; sequencing was by immunoSEQ multiplex PCR. D and trimming were read from the DNA, whereas the V and J calls and clone size are those reported in that table. This table holds about 52,000 clones, roughly 84% found once. The gene calls are TRBV9 and TRBJ2-5, with TRBD2 matching 11 bases. Sequencing used peripheral blood. This sequence originates from a human donor with active COVID-19. The donor label of this sample is uncertain. CDR3 coding DNA: TGTGCCAGCAGCCCCCGGGTAGCGGGGGGGGAGACCCAGTACTTC. This sequence encodes CASSPRVAGGETQYF.